The clone carrying this T cell receptor (beta chain) was found many times. The record originates from a study of early T cells in non-severe SARS-CoV-2 infection. The CDR3 spans 15 residues. TCRdb re-derived calls from the 5' RACE reads in MiXCR, one entry per CDR3 protein. The sample lists roughly 46,000 distinct CDR3 sequences; roughly 10% were seen once. The chain is built from TRBV21-1 and TRBJ2-7; TRBD1 is taken as the D call from the table, unchecked against the DNA. TRBV21-1 is a recognized pseudogene. The TCR sequence derives from an adult who was a healthcare worker with PCR-confirmed SARS-CoV-2 infection or an uninfected control (not recorded which). Specimen: whole blood, collected at baseline. CDR3 DNA sequence: TGTGCCAGCAGCAAATCCAAGACAGGGCCCTACGAGCAGTACTTC. Amino acid sequence: CASSKSKTGPYEQYF.